Sequencing of this T cell receptor beta chain was carried out in a study of identical twins. TCRdb reprocessed the 5' RACE reads via MiXCR and lists one record per CDR3 protein. There are roughly 490,000 distinct CDR3 sequences in the sample; roughly 13% occur only once, and 0.95% to 1% lies in the top ten. The study's findings and limits: Beta out-of-frame sequences displayed a weaker excess of sharing between twins. Out-of-frame alpha sequences shared by twins were enriched for low generation probability.

This clonotype was counted between two and nine times. What it binds is not known. These data were also filed under a second study, of yellow fever vaccine responses in identical twins.

This TCR derives from a woman aged 18-30 years in good health. The source material was CD4+ T cells sorted from blood.

This CDR3 reads CSATSGRLSYEQYF. The CDR3, as DNA: TGCAGTGCGACGAGCGGGAGGCTTTCCTACGAGCAGTACTTC. The rearrangement uses TRBV20-1 and TRBJ2-7; 9 bases line up with TRBD2. The length of the CDR3 is 14 residues. Germline V lookup: CDR1 DFQATT, CDR2 SNEGSKA (reference sequence). V trimming: 6 bases; J trimming: 1 base; junction bases outside the gene matches: 7.